The 15 T cell receptor beta chains in this list originate from one sample, sequenced in a study of cytomegalovirus exposure and HLA in healthy donors. The PCR used 60 Vbeta and 13 Jbeta primers. Measured with immunoSEQ multiplex PCR; TCRdb has only the in-frame clones, and not every one. The sample contains 150,000 to 200,000 clones, more than 65% of which appear only once. Source material: PBMCs. These receptors were taken from a middle-aged woman in good health and CMV-seropositive.

V usage is TRBV15 and J usage is TRBJ2-7, with D possibly TRBD2 on 5 matching bases. Germline V gene data show CDR1 as LNHNV and CDR2 as YYDKDF (reference sequence). There are 16 residues in the CDR3. V was clipped by 0 bases and J by 3 bases, with 15 bases between them. The CDR3 nucleotides are TGTGCCACCAGCAGAGATTGGGCTAGCTCGTTCTACGAGCAGTACTTC. Encoded protein: CATSRDWASSFYEQYF.

This rearrangement joins TRBV10-1 to TRBJ1-2, with 10 bases aligning to TRBD1. The CDR3 consists of 15 residues. V lost 7 bases, J lost 4 bases, and 9 bases stayed unmatched. Germline-derived CDR1 and CDR2 are WNHNN and SYGVQD (reference sequence). CDR3 nucleotide sequence: TGCGCCAGCACTGACAGGGGGCGAGTCTGCTATGGCTACACCTTC. Translating gives CASTDRGRVCYGYTF.

The genes are TRBV5-1 and TRBJ1-2, with D tentatively TRBD1 (5 bases). Germline lookup yields CDR1 SGHRS and CDR2 YFSETQ. The CDR3 contains 14 residues. Deletions cut 4 bases from V and 1 base from J, with 11 bases between. The CDR3, as DNA: TGCGCCAGCAGCCTTATGGACAATAACTATGGCTACACCTTC. It yields the protein CASSLMDNNYGYTF.

The chain combines TRBV28 with TRBJ2-3, with 7 bases that match TRBD1. Germline V gives CDR1 MDHEN, CDR2 SYDVKM. The CDR3 sequence is 16 residues long. The V segment lost 6 bases and the J segment 4 bases; nucleotides outside the gene matches: 13. CDR3 sequence: CASRLFLTGKADTQYF. The CDR3 bases are TGTGCCAGCAGACTATTCCTGACAGGGAAGGCAGATACGCAGTATTTT.

This clone was detected only a few times. The V gene is TRBV5-1, the J gene TRBJ2-7; 8 bases are shared with TRBD2. V was clipped by 0 bases and J by 3 bases; unmatched bases: 2. CDR3 size: 14 residues. Germline assignment: CDR1 SGHRS and CDR2 YFSETQ. CDR3 bases: TGCGCCAGCAGCTTGGCGACTAGCGACTACGAGCAGTACTTC. Its translation: CASSLATSDYEQYF. Supplemented by reference TRBV5-1 and TRBJ2-7, the full variable domain reads KAGVTQTPRYLIKTRGQQVTLSCSPISGHRSVSWYQQTPGQGLQFLFEYFSETQRNKGNFPGRFSGRQFSNSRSEMNVSTLELGDSALYLCASSLATSDYEQYFGPGTRLTVT.

The chain recombines TRBV28 with TRBJ1-6; weak D call: TRBD1 (6 bases). Germline lookup yields CDR1 MDHEN and CDR2 SYDVKM. The CDR3 has 15 amino acids. Trimming took 6 bases from V and 10 from J, leaving 19 bases between them. CDR3 sequence (DNA): TGTGCCAGCAGGCCTCAGGGGTGGATAGGATCACCCCTCCACTTT. Protein: CASRPQGWIGSPLHF. Variable domain in full (rest from reference TRBV28 and TRBJ1-6): DVKVTQSSRYLVKRTGEKVFLECVQDMDHENMFWYRQDPGLGLRLIYFSYDVKMKEKGDIPEGYSVSREKKERFSLILESASTNQTSMYLCASRPQGWIGSPLHFGNGTRLTVT.

The rearrangement joins TRBV5-1 to TRBJ2-1, with 9 bases lining up with TRBD1. CDR3 length: 14 residues. Germline V gene data show CDR1 as SGHRS and CDR2 as YFSETQ. With V trimmed by 5 bases and J by 7 bases, 7 bases remained unmatched. CDR3 DNA: TGCGCCAGCAGTCGGGACAGGGAGGGGAATGAGCAGTTCTTC. This encodes CASSRDREGNEQFF.

The rearrangement joins TRBV7-3 to TRBJ2-3, with D uncertain. Germline-derived CDR1 and CDR2 are SGHTA and FQGTGA. This CDR3 has 13 amino acids. Trimming cost V 6 bases and J 0 bases, with 7 bases left between them. The CDR3 DNA is TGTGCCAGCAGTCCAGGAAGCACAGATACGCAGTATTTT. Translation gives CASSPGSTDTQYF.

The CDR3 loop is CAISESGQGGQPQHF. CDR3 coding DNA: TGTGCCATCAGTGAGTCTGGACAGGGAGGTCAGCCCCAGCATTTT. The gene calls are TRBV10-3 and TRBJ1-5; 8 bases fit TRBD1. V lost 0 bases, J lost 6 bases, and 4 bases stayed unmatched. The CDR3 contains 15 residues. CDR1 and CDR2 (germline): ENHRY, SYGVKD.

The DNA for the CDR3 is TGTGCCAGCAGCTTACACCTATCTAACTATGGCTACACCTTC. The encoded protein is CASSLHLSNYGYTF. The rearrangement links TRBV7-9 to TRBJ1-2, with D uncertain. This CDR3 has 14 amino acids. Germline CDR1 is SEHNR and CDR2 is FQNEAQ (reference sequence). The V end was cut by 2 bases, the J end by 0 bases, with 7 bases between.

The genes are TRBV9 and TRBJ2-1; D gene ambiguous. This CDR3 spans 15 amino acids. The germline V and J ends were trimmed by 0 bases and 1 base, with 8 bases remaining between them. The germline V gene encodes CDR1 SGDLS and CDR2 YYNGEE. CDR3 amino acids: CASSVASVSYNEQFF. CDR3 sequence (DNA): TGTGCCAGCAGCGTAGCTTCCGTTTCCTACAATGAGCAGTTCTTC.

The chain uses TRBV6-4 and TRBJ1-5, with D maybe TRBD1 (5 bases). The CDR3 sequence is 15 residues long. Germline V gene sequence: CDR1 MRHNA, CDR2 SNTAGT. The V end was cut by 3 bases, the J end by 2 bases, with 11 bases between. The CDR3: CASSETAGRNQPQHF. In DNA form, the CDR3 reads TGTGCCAGCAGTGAGACAGCAGGACGCAATCAGCCCCAGCATTTT.

This chain connects TRBV5-1 to TRBJ2-7, with TRBD1 identical over 9 bases. Germline V gene lookup returns CDR1 SGHRS and CDR2 YFSETQ. The CDR3 spans 16 residues. The junction had 10 bases not matched to a gene; V was cut back by 4 bases and J by 2 bases. The CDR3: CASSPEGQGLAYEQYF. The CDR3 DNA reads as TGCGCCAGCAGCCCCGAGGGACAGGGCCTAGCCTACGAGCAGTACTTC.

This clone has only a few counts. V is TRBV2 and J is TRBJ2-5, with 10 bases lining up with TRBD2. The CDR3 is 16 amino acids. The trim removed 0 bases at V and 5 bases at J, leaving 6 bases unmatched. Germline-derived CDR1 and CDR2 are SNHLY and FYNNEI. The CDR3 region is CASSEAEAGGQETQYF. The CDR3 DNA is TGTGCCAGCAGTGAAGCGGAAGCGGGGGGGCAGGAGACCCAGTACTTC.

The chain carries TRBV7-2 and TRBJ2-1; 11 nucleotides match TRBD2. This CDR3 is 15 amino acids long. The V gene's germline CDR1 is SGHTA and CDR2 FQGNSA. V was clipped by 6 bases and J by 9 bases; unmatched bases: 10. The CDR3 region is CASRVDLAGGGEQFF. The CDR3 DNA sequence: TGTGCCAGCAGAGTAGACTTAGCGGGGGGGGGTGAGCAGTTCTTC.